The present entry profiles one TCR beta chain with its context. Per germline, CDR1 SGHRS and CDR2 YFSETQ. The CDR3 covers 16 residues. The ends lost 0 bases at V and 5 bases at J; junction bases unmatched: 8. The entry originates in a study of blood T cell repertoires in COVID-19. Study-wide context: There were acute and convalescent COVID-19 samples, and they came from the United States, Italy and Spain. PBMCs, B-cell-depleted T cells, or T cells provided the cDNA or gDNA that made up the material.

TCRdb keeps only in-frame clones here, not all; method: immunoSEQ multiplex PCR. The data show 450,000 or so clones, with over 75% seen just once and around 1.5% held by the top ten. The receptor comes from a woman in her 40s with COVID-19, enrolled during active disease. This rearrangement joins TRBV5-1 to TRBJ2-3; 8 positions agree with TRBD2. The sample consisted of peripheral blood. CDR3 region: CASSLEVAGGGDTQYF. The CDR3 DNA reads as TGCGCCAGCAGCTTGGAAGTGGCGGGGGGAGGAGATACGCAGTATTTT.